This is a list of T cell receptor beta chains from one sample in a study of PD-1 blockade in classical Hodgkin lymphoma. The assay was immunoSEQ multiplex PCR, and TCRdb's table has in-frame clones only and misses some. The table includes roughly 32,000 clones, about 93% detected once. This sample comprised CD4+ T cells from blood, obtained before the fourth cycle of nivolumab. These receptors were obtained from a human donor with classical Hodgkin lymphoma. CDR3s include the opening cysteine and the closing phenylalanine or tryptophan. A D gene is named only where the DNA matches it firmly. Clone size appears in some rows only: once, few, many, or a class for an expanded clone.

TRBJ1-1 - TRBV29-1 - TGCAGCGGTTCGTCGGGGATATCTGAAGCTTTCTTT CSGSSGISEAFF
TRBJ2-1 - TRBV10-1 - TGCGCCAGCAGTGAGGGTCCCTTGGGGCAGTTCTTC CASSEGPLGQFF
TRBJ1-1 - TRBV19 - TGTGCCAGTAGCAACCGGGGTCTGGGGGTTGAAGCTTTCTTT CASSNRGLGVEAFF
TRBJ1-4 - TRBV19 TRBD1 TGTGCCAGTATTGGGACAGGGGCCTCGAAACTGTTTTTT CASIGTGASKLFF
TRBJ2-7 - TRBV5-4 TRBD2 TGTGCCAGCAGCTTGAGGGCTAGCGGGATCCACGAGCAGTACTTC CASSLRASGIHEQYF
TRBJ2-7 - TRBV15 - TGTGCCACCAGCAGAGATCCGGTTCTGTCCTACGAGCAGTACTTC CATSRDPVLSYEQYF
TRBJ2-2 - TRBV6-6 TRBD1 TGTGCCACCCTGGACAGGGGGCTTGGCACCGGGGAGCTGTTTTTT CATLDRGLGTGELFF
TRBJ2-7 - TRBV19 TRBD2 TGTGCCAGTAGTGTTCAAGGGAGGGGTGCTGGCTACGAGCAGTACTTC CASSVQGRGAGYEQYF
TRBJ2-7 - TRBV18 - TGTGCCAGCTCACCACCCCTCAAGGGAACCGAGCAGTACTTC CASSPPLKGTEQYF
TRBJ2-2 - TRBV28 TRBD2 TGTGCCAGCAGTTTACCGCTAGCGGGCTTGAACACCGGGGAGCTGTTTTTT CASSLPLAGLNTGELFF
TRBJ2-1 - TRBV6-5 - TGTGCCAGCAGGGGGAGTTCCTACAATGAGCAGTTCTTC CASRGSSYNEQFF
TRBJ2-5 - TRBV30 - TGTGCCTGGATGGGGGGCCCCCAAGAGACCCAGTACTTC CAWMGGPQETQYF
TRBJ1-2 - TRBV19 - TGTGCCAGTAGCTCGTCCCGGGACCTCCCTGGCTACACCTTC CASSSSRDLPGYTF
TRBJ1-2 - TRBV30 - TGTGCCTGGAGTGAGTGGATGGGGGGCTACACCTTC CAWSEWMGGYTF
TRBJ2-5 - TRBV5-1 - TGCGCCAGCAGCTTGGGGATGTCTCAAGAGACCCAGTACTTC CASSLGMSQETQYF
TRBJ2-3 - TRBV2 - TGTGCCAGCAGTGAAGCCACAGATACGCAGTATTTT CASSEATDTQYF
TRBJ2-1 once TRBV6-4 TRBD1 TGTGCCAGCAGCGGGATCGGGACAGGGCGGTACAATGAGCAGTTCTTC CASSGIGTGRYNEQFF
TRBJ2-2 - TRBV5-6 TRBD1 TGTGCCAGCAGCTTGAGTTTTCGACTGGGACAGAAGAACACCGGGGAGCTGTTTTTT CASSLSFRLGQKNTGELFF
TRBJ2-3 once TRBV4-1 - TGCGCCAGCAGACACATAGGCCGGGACCGGGTCCTAGATACGCAGTATTTT CASRHIGRDRVLDTQYF
TRBJ1-6 once TRBV2 - TGTGCCAGCATTAGGACGGACCTTAATTCACCCCTCCACTTT CASIRTDLNSPLHF
TRBJ2-3 - TRBV10-3 - TGTGCCATCCTATTTACGCGAGCGGGCGGCACAGATACGCAGTATTTT CAILFTRAGGTDTQYF
TRBJ2-1 - TRBV5-1 - TGCGCCAGCAGCTACGGCGGGGTAAGCAATGAGCAGTTCTTC CASSYGGVSNEQFF
TRBJ1-3 - TRBV9 - TGTGCCAGCAGCGTTAGGGGGGGCTCTGGAAACACCATATATTTT CASSVRGGSGNTIYF
TRBJ2-3 - TRBV4-1 - TGCGCCAGCAGCCAAGGTAATAGCGGTAGCACAGATACGCAGTATTTT CASSQGNSGSTDTQYF
TRBJ2-2 - TRBV6-1 TRBD1 TGTGCCAGCAGTGGCCAGGGGGTGGCCGGGGAGCTGTTTTTT CASSGQGVAGELFF
TRBJ2-1 - TRBV7-9 TRBD2 TGTGCCAGCAGCCGGTCTAGCGGGAATATTGATGAGCAGTTCTTC CASSRSSGNIDEQFF
TRBJ2-3 - TRBV5-1 - TGCGCCAGCAGCCTGGACCAAGCGGCAGATACGCAGTATTTT CASSLDQAADTQYF
TRBJ1-3 - TRBV6-4 - TGTGCCAGCAGTGACGGTCAGCCTGGAAACACCATATATTTT CASSDGQPGNTIYF
TRBJ1-1 - TRBV30 - TGTGCCTGGAGTGGGAGGGCCGGAGGGCGAGCTTTCTTT CAWSGRAGGRAFF
TRBJ2-5 - TRBV15 TRBD1 TGTGCCACCAGCAGACACCACAGGGGGTCAGGGGAGACCCAGTACTTC CATSRHHRGSGETQYF
TRBJ2-7 - TRBV27 - TGTGCCAGCAGTCCCAACCCCTACGAGCAGTACTTC CASSPNPYEQYF
TRBJ2-1 - TRBV18 - TGTGCCAGCTTCCAAGCGGGCGGATACAATGAGCAGTTCTTC CASFQAGGYNEQFF
TRBJ2-2 - TRBV30 - TGTGCCTGGACTAGGGTTGGGACCGGGGAGCTGTTTTTT CAWTRVGTGELFF
TRBJ1-1 - TRBV18 - TGTGCCAGCTTTCCACAGGAGAACACTGAAGCTTTCTTT CASFPQENTEAFF
TRBJ1-1 - TRBV19 - TGTGCCAGTAGTATAGCGCAGGGTGGCACTGAAGCTTTCTTT CASSIAQGGTEAFF
TRBJ1-1 - TRBV7-2 - TGTGCCAGCAGCTTACTTGAATCCACTGAAGCTTTCTTT CASSLLESTEAFF
TRBJ2-1 - TRBV7-9 TRBD2 TGTGCCAGCAGATTTAGCGGGAGAGCCTACAATGAGCAGTTCTTC CASRFSGRAYNEQFF
TRBJ2-2 - TRBV15 - TGTGCCACCAGCAGATCCTCTACGAACACCGGGGAGCTGTTTTTT CATSRSSTNTGELFF
TRBJ1-2 - TRBV5-1 - TGCGCCAGCAGCTTACAGGGTGGCCATGGCTACACCTTC CASSLQGGHGYTF
TRBJ2-7 few TRBV10-1 TRBD1 TGCGCCAGCAGTTCTGACAGGGGCTACGAGCAGTACTTC CASSSDRGYEQYF
TRBJ2-2 - TRBV5-5 TRBD2 TGTGCCAGCAGCCAAGCGGGAGGCCGGTCCGGGGAGCTGTTTTTT CASSQAGGRSGELFF
TRBJ2-7 - TRBV10-2 - TGCGCCAGCAAGGGTGTGGCCAACCCGTTCTACGAGCAGTACTTC CASKGVANPFYEQYF
TRBJ2-1 - TRBV5-1 TRBD2 TGCGCCAGCAGCTGGGGAAGCGGGACGAGCTCCTACAATGAGCAGTTCTTC CASSWGSGTSSYNEQFF
TRBJ2-5 - TRBV27 TRBD1 TGTGCCAGCAGCCTCCGACAGGGGTTTGGAGAGACCCAGTACTTC CASSLRQGFGETQYF
TRBJ2-7 - TRBV27 TRBD2 TGTGCCAGCAGCCTAGGCCTTAGCGGGAGGCCAGGCTTGCCCTCCTACGAGCAGTACTTC CASSLGLSGRPGLPSYEQYF
TRBJ2-3 - TRBV13 - TGTGCCAGCAGCTTAGCCGGCACAGATACGCAGTATTTT CASSLAGTDTQYF
TRBJ1-2 - TRBV6-5 - TGTGCCAGCAGTTACAGTCAGGACTATGGCTACACCTTC CASSYSQDYGYTF
TRBJ2-3 - TRBV28 - TGTGCCAGCAGCTCAGCGGCTTCCCCTAGCACAGATACGCAGTATTTT CASSSAASPSTDTQYF
TRBJ1-2 - TRBV7-2 - TGTGCCAGCAGGGTTAGAGGGGGGCCGGGCAACTATGGCTACACCTTC CASRVRGGPGNYGYTF
TRBJ1-1 - TRBV6-5 - TGTGCCAGCAGTTACTCCGGGAGAACGGCTTTCTTT CASSYSGRTAFF